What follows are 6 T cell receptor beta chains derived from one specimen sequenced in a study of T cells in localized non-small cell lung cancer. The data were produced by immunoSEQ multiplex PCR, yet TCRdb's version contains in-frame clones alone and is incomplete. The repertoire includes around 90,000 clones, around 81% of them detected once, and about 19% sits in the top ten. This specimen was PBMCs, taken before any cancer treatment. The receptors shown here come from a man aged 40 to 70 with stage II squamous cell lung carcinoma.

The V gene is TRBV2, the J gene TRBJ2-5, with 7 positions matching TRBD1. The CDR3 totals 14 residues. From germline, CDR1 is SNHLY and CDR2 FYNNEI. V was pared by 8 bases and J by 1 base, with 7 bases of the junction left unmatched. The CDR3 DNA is TGTGCCAGCGGGCTCGGGACAGCCCAAGAGACCCAGTACTTC. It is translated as CASGLGTAQETQYF.

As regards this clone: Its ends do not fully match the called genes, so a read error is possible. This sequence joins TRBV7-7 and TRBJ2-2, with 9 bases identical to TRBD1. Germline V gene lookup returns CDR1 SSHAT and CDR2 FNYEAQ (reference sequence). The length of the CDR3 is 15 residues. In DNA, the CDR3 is TGTGCTAGCAGAAAGACAGGGGGTCTGGCCGGGGAGCTGTTTTTT. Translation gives CASRKTGGLAGELFF.

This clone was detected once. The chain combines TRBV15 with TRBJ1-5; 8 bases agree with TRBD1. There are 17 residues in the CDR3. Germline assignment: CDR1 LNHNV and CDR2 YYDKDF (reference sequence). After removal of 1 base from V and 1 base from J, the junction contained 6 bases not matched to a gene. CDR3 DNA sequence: TGTGCCACCAGCAGAGGACGGACAGGGAGAAGCAATCAGCCCCAGCATTTT. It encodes CATSRGRTGRSNQPQHF.

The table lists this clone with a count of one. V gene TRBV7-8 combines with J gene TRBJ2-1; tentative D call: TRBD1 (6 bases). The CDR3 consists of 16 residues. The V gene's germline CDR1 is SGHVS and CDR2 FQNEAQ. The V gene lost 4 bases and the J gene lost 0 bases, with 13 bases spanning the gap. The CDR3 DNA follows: TGTGCCAGCAGCTCCTACAGGGTGAGCTCCTACAATGAGCAGTTCTTC. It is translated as CASSSYRVSSYNEQFF.

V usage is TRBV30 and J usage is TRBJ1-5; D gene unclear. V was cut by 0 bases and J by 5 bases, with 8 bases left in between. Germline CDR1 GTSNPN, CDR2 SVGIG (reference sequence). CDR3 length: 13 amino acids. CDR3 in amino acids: CAWSVEWDQPQHF. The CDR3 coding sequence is TGTGCCTGGAGTGTAGAATGGGATCAGCCCCAGCATTTT.

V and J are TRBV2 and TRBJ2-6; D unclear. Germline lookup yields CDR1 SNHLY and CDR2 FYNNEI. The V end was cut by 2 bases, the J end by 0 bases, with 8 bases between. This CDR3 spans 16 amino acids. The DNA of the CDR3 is TGTGCCAGCAGTGAAAGACTGTTCTCTGGGGCCAACGTCCTGACTTTC. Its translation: CASSERLFSGANVLTF. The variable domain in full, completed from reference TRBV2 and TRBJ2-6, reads EPEVTQTPSHQVTQMGQEVILRCVPISNHLYFYWYRQILGQKVEFLVSFYNNEISEKSEIFDDQFSVERPDGSNFTLKIRSTKLEDSAMYFCASSERLFSGANVLTFGAGSRLTVL.